This TCR beta chain was documented in a study of response to subunit inactivated influenza vaccine. MiXCR, run by TCRdb on the RT-PCR reads, gives a single entry per CDR3 protein. The table lists about 170,000 distinct CDR3 sequences, roughly 12% of them singletons, with 29% in the top ten. This clonotype was seen only a few times. This CDR3 spans 14 amino acids. Germline CDR1 is SEHNR and CDR2 is FQNEAQ (reference sequence). V was shortened by 8 bases and J by 4 bases, with 15 bases between the two germline ends. These data also formed part of another study, on T cells expressing NK-cell markers. That paper notes: TCR beta cDNA was made by 5'RACE template switching with UMIs. An anti-gamma-delta TCR antibody restricted sorting to alpha-beta TCR T cells in several experiments. Several donors showed these clonotypes also leading the CD3+CD56-NKG2C+ fraction.

This specimen was CD8+ T cells sorted from PBMCs, taken 11 to 12 days after vaccination. The TCR was taken from a man aged 50-59 years who received an inactivated influenza vaccine. The V gene is TRBV7-9, the J gene TRBJ2-4, with D perhaps matching TRBD2 (5 bases). CDR3 DNA sequence: TGTGCCAGCTCACCCCCACTAGGTAAAAACATTCAGTACTTC. This gives the protein CASSPPLGKNIQYF.